The sequence of this TCR beta chain was determined in a study of T cell clones after liver transplantation. The wider study: Tolerance: complete withdrawal held at least one year, liver enzymes staying within twice normal. Study-wide results and caveats: A significant post-transplant drop in circulating graft-donor-reactive CD4 TCRbeta sequences occurred in most of the 8 subjects.

The germline V gene has CDR1 ENHRY and CDR2 SYGVKD. There are 12 residues in the CDR3. The V gene lost 8 bases and the J gene lost 8 bases, with 13 bases spanning the gap. The data were produced by immunoSEQ multiplex PCR, yet TCRdb's version contains in-frame clones alone and is incomplete. The table includes some 20,000 clones, about 83% detected once. Notes on this clone: The antigen is unknown.

This rearrangement joins TRBV10-3 to TRBJ2-1, with a tentative D call TRBD1 (8 bases). Sequenced here: CD8+ T cells from blood, sampled 54 months after liver transplant. This receptor was identified in a human patient who received a liver transplant. Some T cells may originate from the graft donor. In DNA, the CDR3 is TGTGCCATCGGACAGGGAGGGGATGAGCAGTTCTTC. It yields the protein CAIGQGGDEQFF.